A single T cell receptor (beta chain) is shown here with its context. This sample is drawn from a study of blood T cell repertoires in COVID-19. Study at large: From T cells, B-cell-depleted T cells, or PBMCs came the material, which was cDNA or gDNA.

The V end lost 2 bases, the J end lost 0 bases, and 12 bases lay between the germline ends. The CDR3 extends over 15 amino acids. The germline gives CDR1 GTSNPN, CDR2 SVGIG (reference sequence). In the original processing: By means of reference gene primer amplification, nucleated cell counts were estimated. Measured with immunoSEQ multiplex PCR; TCRdb has only the in-frame clones, and not every one. V, J and clone size are taken as reported in that table, and D and trimming were inferred from the DNA itself. The sample lists 400,000 to 450,000 clones, 90% seen once, with 0.6% in the top ten. This TCR was recovered from a young man who had recovered from COVID-19. The V gene is TRBV30, the J gene TRBJ2-3; possible D gene TRBD2, 5 bases. The material sequenced was PBMCs or T cells enriched from blood (not recorded which). The DNA for the CDR3 is TGTGCCTGGAGTCGGGATTGGCCTAGCACAGATACGCAGTATTTT. As protein: CAWSRDWPSTDTQYF.